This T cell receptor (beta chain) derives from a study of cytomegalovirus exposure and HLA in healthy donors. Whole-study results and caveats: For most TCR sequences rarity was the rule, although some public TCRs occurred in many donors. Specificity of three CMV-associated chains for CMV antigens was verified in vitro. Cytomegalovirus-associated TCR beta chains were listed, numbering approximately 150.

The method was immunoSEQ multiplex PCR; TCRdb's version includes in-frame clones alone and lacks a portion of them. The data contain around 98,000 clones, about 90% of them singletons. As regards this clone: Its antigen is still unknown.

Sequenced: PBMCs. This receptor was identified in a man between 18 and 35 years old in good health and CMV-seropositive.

DNA of the CDR3: TGTGCCAGCAGCTTTCAGGGGAGGAACACTGAAGCTTTCTTT. Its protein is CASSFQGRNTEAFF. The genes are TRBV7-9 and TRBJ1-1, with D perhaps TRBD1 (6 bases). V lost 3 bases, J lost 1 base, and 9 bases lay in between. Germline-derived CDR1 and CDR2 are SEHNR and FQNEAQ (reference sequence). CDR3 length: 14 residues.